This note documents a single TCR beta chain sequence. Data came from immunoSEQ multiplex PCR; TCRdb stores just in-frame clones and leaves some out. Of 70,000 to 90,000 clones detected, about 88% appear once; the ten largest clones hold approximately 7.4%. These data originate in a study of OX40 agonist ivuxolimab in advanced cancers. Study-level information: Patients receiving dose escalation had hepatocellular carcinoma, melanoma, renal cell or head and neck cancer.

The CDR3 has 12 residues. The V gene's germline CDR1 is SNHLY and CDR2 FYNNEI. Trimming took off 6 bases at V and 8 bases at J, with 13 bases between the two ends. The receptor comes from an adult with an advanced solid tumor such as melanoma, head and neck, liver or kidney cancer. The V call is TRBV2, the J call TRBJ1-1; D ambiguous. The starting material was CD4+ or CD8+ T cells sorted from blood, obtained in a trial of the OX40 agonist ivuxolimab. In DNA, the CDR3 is TGTGCCAGCAGCGCGACGGGATCCGAAGCTTTCTTT. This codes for CASSATGSEAFF.